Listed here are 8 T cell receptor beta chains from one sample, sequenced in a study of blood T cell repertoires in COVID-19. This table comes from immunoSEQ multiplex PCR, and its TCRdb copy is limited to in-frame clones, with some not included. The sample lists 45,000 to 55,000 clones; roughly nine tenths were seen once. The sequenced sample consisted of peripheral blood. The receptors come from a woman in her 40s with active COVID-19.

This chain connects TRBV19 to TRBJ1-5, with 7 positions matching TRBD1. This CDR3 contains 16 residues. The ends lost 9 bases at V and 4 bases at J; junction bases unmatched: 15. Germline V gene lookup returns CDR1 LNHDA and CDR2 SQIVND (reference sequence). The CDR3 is CASCEAPSRGNQPQHF. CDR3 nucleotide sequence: TGTGCCAGCTGTGAGGCTCCAAGCAGGGGGAATCAGCCCCAGCATTTT.

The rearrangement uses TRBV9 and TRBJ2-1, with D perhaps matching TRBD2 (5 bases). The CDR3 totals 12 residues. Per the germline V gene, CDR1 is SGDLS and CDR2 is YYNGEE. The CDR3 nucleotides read TGTGCGTCAGCGGAATCCTACAATGAGCAGTTCTTC. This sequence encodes CASAESYNEQFF.

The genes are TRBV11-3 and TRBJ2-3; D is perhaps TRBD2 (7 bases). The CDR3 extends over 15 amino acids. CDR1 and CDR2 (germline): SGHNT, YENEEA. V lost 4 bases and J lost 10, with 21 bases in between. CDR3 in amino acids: CASSSSGTLREAQYF. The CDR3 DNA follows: TGTGCCAGCAGCTCCTCCGGGACACTACGGGAGGCGCAGTATTTT. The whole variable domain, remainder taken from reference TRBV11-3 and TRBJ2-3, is EAGVVQSPRYKIIEKKQPVAFWCNPISGHNTLYWYLQNLGQGPELLIRYENEEAVDDSQLPKDRFSAERLKGVDSTLKIQPAELGDSAVYLCASSSSGTLREAQYFGPGTRLTVL.

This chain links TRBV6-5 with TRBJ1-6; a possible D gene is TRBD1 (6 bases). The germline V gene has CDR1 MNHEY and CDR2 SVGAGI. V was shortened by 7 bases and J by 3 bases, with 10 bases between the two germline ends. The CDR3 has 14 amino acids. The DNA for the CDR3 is TGTGCCAGCACGGACAGCCTCTATAATTCACCCCTCCACTTT. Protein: CASTDSLYNSPLHF.

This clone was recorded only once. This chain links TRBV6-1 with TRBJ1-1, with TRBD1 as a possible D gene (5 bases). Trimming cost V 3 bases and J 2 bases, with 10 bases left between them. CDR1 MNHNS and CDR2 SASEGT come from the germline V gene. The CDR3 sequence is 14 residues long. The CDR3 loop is CASSDWTKNTEAFF. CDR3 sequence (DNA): TGTGCCAGCAGTGATTGGACAAAAAACACTGAAGCTTTCTTT.

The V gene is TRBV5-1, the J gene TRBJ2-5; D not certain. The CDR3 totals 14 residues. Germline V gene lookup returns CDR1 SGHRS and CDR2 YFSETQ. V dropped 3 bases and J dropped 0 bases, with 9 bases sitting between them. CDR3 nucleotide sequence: TGCGCCAGCAGCTCGACGGGTAACCAAGAGACCCAGTACTTC. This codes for CASSSTGNQETQYF.

CDR3 sequence: CASAPLAGGPITGELFF. The CDR3 DNA follows: TGTGCTAGTGCCCCCCTAGCGGGGGGGCCGATAACCGGGGAGCTGTTTTTT. This chain links TRBV12-5 with TRBJ2-2; TRBD2 matches at 12 bases. The germline CDR1 and CDR2 sequences are LGHNT and FRNRAP. The trim removed 7 bases at V and 5 bases at J, leaving 11 bases unmatched. The CDR3 spans 17 residues.

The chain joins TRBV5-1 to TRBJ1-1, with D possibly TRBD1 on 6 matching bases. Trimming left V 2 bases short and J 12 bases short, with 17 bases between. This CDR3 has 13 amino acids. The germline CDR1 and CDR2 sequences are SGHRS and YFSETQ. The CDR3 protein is CASSLGDRYTSFF. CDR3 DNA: TGCGCCAGCAGCTTAGGCGACAGGTACACGTCTTTCTTT.